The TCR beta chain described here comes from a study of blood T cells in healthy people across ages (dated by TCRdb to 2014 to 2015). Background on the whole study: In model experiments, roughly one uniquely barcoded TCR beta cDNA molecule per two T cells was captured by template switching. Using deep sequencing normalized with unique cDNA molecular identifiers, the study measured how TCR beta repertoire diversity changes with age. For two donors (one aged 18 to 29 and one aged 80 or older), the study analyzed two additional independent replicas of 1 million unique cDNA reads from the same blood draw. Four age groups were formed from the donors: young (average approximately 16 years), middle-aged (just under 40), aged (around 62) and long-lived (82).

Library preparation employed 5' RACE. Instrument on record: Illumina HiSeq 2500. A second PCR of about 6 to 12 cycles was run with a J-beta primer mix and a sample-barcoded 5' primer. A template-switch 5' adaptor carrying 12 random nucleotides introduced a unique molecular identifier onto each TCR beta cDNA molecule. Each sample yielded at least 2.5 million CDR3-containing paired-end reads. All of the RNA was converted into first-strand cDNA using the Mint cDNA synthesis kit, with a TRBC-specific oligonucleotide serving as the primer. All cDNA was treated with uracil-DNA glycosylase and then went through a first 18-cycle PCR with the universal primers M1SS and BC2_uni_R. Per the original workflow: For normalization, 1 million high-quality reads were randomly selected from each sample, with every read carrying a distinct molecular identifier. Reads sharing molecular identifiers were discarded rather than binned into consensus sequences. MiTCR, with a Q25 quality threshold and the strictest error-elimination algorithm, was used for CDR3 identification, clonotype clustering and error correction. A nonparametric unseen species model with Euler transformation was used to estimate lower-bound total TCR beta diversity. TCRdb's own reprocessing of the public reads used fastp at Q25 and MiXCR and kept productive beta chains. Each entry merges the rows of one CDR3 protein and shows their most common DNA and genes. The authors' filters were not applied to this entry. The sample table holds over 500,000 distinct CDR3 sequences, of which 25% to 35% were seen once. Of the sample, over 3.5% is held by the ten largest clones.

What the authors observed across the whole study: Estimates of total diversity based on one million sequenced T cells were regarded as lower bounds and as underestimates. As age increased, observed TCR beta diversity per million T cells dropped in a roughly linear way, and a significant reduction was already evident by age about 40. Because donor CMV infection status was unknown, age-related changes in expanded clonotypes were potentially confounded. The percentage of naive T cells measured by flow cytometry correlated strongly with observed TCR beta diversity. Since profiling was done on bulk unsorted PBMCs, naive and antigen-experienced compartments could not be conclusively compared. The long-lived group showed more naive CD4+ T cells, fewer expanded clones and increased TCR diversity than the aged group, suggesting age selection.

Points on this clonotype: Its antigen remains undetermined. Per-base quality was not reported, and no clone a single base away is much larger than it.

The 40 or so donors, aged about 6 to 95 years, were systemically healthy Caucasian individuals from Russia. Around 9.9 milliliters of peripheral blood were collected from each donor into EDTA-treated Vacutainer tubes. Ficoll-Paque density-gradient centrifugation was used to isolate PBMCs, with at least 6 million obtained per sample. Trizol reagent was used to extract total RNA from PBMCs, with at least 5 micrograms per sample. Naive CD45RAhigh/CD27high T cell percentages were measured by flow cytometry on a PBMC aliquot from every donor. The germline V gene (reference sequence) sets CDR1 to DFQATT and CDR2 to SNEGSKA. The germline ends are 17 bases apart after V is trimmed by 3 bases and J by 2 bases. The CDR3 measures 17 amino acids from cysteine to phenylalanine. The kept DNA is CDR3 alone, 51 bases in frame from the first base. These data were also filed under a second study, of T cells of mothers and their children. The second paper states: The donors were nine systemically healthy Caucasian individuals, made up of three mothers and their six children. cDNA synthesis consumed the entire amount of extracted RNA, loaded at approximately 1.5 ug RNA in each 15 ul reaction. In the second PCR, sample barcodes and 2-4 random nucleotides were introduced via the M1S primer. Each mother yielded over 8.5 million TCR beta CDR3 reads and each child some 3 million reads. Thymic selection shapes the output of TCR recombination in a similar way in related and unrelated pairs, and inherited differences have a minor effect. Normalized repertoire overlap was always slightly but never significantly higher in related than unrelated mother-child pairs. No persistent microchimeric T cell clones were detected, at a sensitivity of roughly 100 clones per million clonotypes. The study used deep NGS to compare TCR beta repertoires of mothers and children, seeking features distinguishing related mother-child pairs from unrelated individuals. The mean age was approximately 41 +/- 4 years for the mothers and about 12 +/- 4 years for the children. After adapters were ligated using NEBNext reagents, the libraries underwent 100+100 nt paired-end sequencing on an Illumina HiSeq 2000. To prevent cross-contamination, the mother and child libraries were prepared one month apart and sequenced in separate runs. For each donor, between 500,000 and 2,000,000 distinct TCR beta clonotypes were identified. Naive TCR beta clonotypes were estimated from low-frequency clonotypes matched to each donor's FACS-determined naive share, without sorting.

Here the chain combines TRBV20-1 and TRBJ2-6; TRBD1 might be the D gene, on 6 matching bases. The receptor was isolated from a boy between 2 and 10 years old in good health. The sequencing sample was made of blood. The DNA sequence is TGCAGTGCTAGGCACAGGGAATCGGCGGCTGGGGCCAACGTCCTGACTTTC. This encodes CSARHRESAAGANVLTF.